These 14 T cell receptor beta chains were sequenced from one sample in a study of blood T cells in healthy people across ages. A second about 6 to 11 cycle PCR used barcoded and J-beta primers. Each CDR3 protein gets one entry after TCRdb re-called the 5' RACE reads with MiXCR. The sample contains approximately 800,000 distinct CDR3 sequences, less than 80% of which appear only once. Specimen: blood. The receptor source for this set is a young man in good health.

The chain has TRBV6-5 and TRBJ1-1; D perhaps matches TRBD1 (6 bases). Germline V CDR1 and CDR2: MNHEY, SVGAGI. CDR3 length: 14 amino acids. The ends were cut back, 6 bases at V and 2 bases at J, with 13 bases in the middle. The CDR3 reads CASSYTGANTEAFF. The CDR3 DNA reads TGTGCCAGCAGCTATACGGGGGCTAACACTGAAGCTTTCTTT.

The V call is TRBV4-2, the J call TRBJ2-7, with 9 bases matching TRBD2. The better agreement between TRBJ2-5 and the DNA end casts doubt on the J call. The CDR3 spans 18 residues. Germline lookup yields CDR1 LGHNA and CDR2 YNFKEQ. CDR3 nucleotide sequence: TGTGCCAGCAGCCAAGGAGGGGCGGGGGGGCAAGAACAAGAGACCCAGTACTTC. Its translation is CASSQGGAGGQEQETQYF.

This clonotype was observed a few times. V usage is TRBV20-1 and J usage is TRBJ2-3; 11 bases are a match to TRBD2. CDR3 length equals 12 residues. Germline CDR1 and CDR2: DFQATT and SNEGSKA (reference sequence). V gave up 8 bases and J gave up 7 bases; unmatched junction bases: 5. The CDR3 loop reads CSTLAGGHTQYF. The CDR3, as DNA: TGCAGTACATTAGCGGGGGGGCATACGCAGTATTTT.

This chain connects TRBV20-1 to TRBJ2-7, with 16 bases fitting TRBD2. The CDR3 runs 18 residues. Germline loops: CDR1 DFQATT, CDR2 SNEGSKA (reference sequence). J was trimmed by 0 bases and V by 5 bases; bases with no gene match: 10. The CDR3 sequence: CSAEGTSGGARISYEQYF. In nucleotides, the CDR3 is TGCAGTGCTGAAGGGACTAGCGGGGGGGCGCGGATCTCCTACGAGCAGTACTTC.

V gene TRBV29-1 combines with J gene TRBJ2-7, with D perhaps TRBD1 (6 bases). The ends were cut back, 4 bases at V and 7 bases at J, with 17 bases in the middle. The CDR3 runs to 13 residues. Per the germline V gene, CDR1 is SQVTM and CDR2 is ANQGSEA. The CDR3 is CSVVTGQFGEQYF. The CDR3 DNA is TGCAGCGTTGTAACCGGACAGTTTGGGGAGCAGTACTTC.

The chain is built from TRBV20-1 and TRBJ2-1; possibly TRBD2 for D (5 bases). The CDR3 sequence is 13 residues long. CDR1 and CDR2 (germline): DFQATT, SNEGSKA (reference sequence). V was clipped by 0 bases and J by 5 bases, with 8 bases between them. The CDR3 coding sequence is TGCAGTGCTAGAGATATGGGAGACAATGAGCAGTTCTTC. Protein: CSARDMGDNEQFF.

This clonotype was seen only once. V gene TRBV10-3 combines with J gene TRBJ2-5, with D maybe TRBD2 (6 bases). The ends were cut back, 2 bases at V and 2 bases at J, with 15 bases in the middle. Germline V lookup: CDR1 ENHRY, CDR2 SYGVKD. CDR3 length equals 16 residues. This CDR3 is CAISEEGRGRQETQYF. CDR3 nucleotide sequence: TGTGCCATCAGTGAGGAGGGACGGGGGAGGCAAGAGACCCAGTACTTC.

This clonotype was counted only a few times. The J gene is TRBJ2-4, the V gene TRBV20-1; D ambiguous. V dropped 0 bases and J dropped 0 bases, with 9 bases sitting between them. Germline CDR1 and CDR2: DFQATT and SNEGSKA (reference sequence). The CDR3 loop spans 15 amino acids. CDR3 residues: CSAREDGLAKNIQYF. The CDR3 bases are TGCAGTGCTAGAGAGGACGGCCTAGCCAAAAACATTCAGTACTTC.

The genes are TRBV28 and TRBJ2-5; TRBD1 matches at 7 bases. Matching the DNA end better, TRBJ2-1 makes the J call doubtful. Germline CDR1 reads MDHEN; CDR2 reads SYDVKM. The length of the CDR3 is 13 residues. As DNA, the CDR3 is TGTGCCAGCGCTACAGGGGATACGGAGACCCAGTTCTTC. Protein: CASATGDTETQFF.

The chain recombines TRBV3-1 with TRBJ2-1; D remains unclear. Gene TRBJ2-7 matches the end of the DNA better, so the J call may be wrong. Germline-derived CDR1 and CDR2 are LGHDT and YNNKEL (reference sequence). The CDR3 has 14 residues. CDR3 in DNA: TGTGCCAGCAGCCTCAGGAGCTCCTACAATGAGCAGTACTTC. Encoded protein: CASSLRSSYNEQYF.

Ten or more counts support this clonotype. The V call is TRBV7-9, the J call TRBJ2-7; D call uncertain. Germline CDR1 is SEHNR and CDR2 is FQNEAQ (reference sequence). The CDR3 runs 13 residues. V lost 1 base to trimming and J lost 2 bases, with 6 bases between them. This chain's CDR3 is CASSLVPAYEQYF. The CDR3 DNA reads TGTGCCAGCAGCTTAGTACCGGCCTACGAGCAGTACTTC. Together with reference TRBV7-9 and TRBJ2-7, the CDR3 gives the full variable domain: DTGVSQNPRHKITKRGQNVTFRCDPISEHNRLYWYRQTLGQGPEFLTYFQNEAQLEKSRLLSDRFSAERPKGSFSTLEIQRTEQGDSAMYLCASSLVPAYEQYFGPGTRLTVT.

CDR3 region: CASTIEGTNQPQHF. For the CDR3, the DNA is TGTGCCAGCACCATAGAGGGGACGAATCAGCCCCAGCATTTT. The chain employs TRBV12-3 or TRBV12-4 and TRBJ1-5, with D maybe TRBD1 (5 bases). The V end lost 7 bases, the J end lost 4 bases, and 14 bases lay between the germline ends. The CDR3 is 14 amino acids.

J is TRBJ2-3 and V is TRBV4-2; 8 bases line up with TRBD2. Germline loops: CDR1 LGHNA, CDR2 YNFKEQ. This CDR3 region has 18 residues. V lost 4 bases and J lost 2; bases outside the gene matches: 14. As DNA, the CDR3 is TGTGCCAGCAGCCCCCTGGGGGGCGGGGGGACCTCCACAGATACGCAGTATTTT. Translated: CASSPLGGGGTSTDTQYF.

The CDR3 DNA reads as TGTGCCATCAGTGATGGGGTAGCGGGGATCCAAGAGACCCAGTACTTC. Protein product: CAISDGVAGIQETQYF. This rearrangement joins TRBV10-3 to TRBJ2-5; 8 nucleotides agree with TRBD2. The CDR3 loop spans 16 amino acids. Germline assignment: CDR1 ENHRY and CDR2 SYGVKD. Trimming took 3 bases from V and 1 from J; bases not matched to a gene: 7.